This T cell receptor beta chain was profiled in a study of monozygotic twins with inflammatory bowel disease. TCRdb reworked the 5' RACE reads into one entry per CDR3 protein, no DNA. The listing records over 110,000 distinct CDR3 sequences. CDR3 length: 17 amino acids. The specimen sequenced was blood. This TCR was recovered from a human donor with ulcerative colitis or Crohn's disease, or a healthy co-twin of an affected twin (not recorded which). The J gene is TRBJ1-2, the V gene TRBV12-3 or TRBV12-4; no DNA is available, so the TRBD1 call from TCRdb remains unchecked. CDR3 loop: CASSFRGAPLGAYGYTF.